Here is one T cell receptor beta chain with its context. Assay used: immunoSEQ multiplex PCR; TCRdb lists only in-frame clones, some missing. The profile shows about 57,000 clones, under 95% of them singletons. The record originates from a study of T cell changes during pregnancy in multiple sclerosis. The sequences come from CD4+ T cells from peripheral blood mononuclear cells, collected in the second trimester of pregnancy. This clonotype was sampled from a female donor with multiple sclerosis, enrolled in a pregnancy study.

This CDR3 is CSVDYRQASSYNEQFF. In DNA, the CDR3 is TGCAGCGTGGATTATCGACAGGCCAGCTCCTACAATGAGCAGTTCTTC. This chain uses TRBV29-1 with TRBJ2-1; TRBD1 might be the D (6 bases). In germline, CDR1 is SQVTM, CDR2 ANQGSEA. V lost 6 bases to trimming and J lost 0 bases, with 18 bases between them. The CDR3 extends over 16 amino acids.